The clone carrying this T cell receptor beta chain has a single count. Its antigen remains unknown. This entry comes from a study of shared clonotypes between healthy human individuals. Study context: Sampling drew on donors who were a couple of women and three men aged 18 to 49.

The repertoire was sequenced with immunoSEQ multiplex PCR; TCRdb's copy has only in-frame clones and lacks some. This repertoire shows 650,000 to 800,000 clones, 72% found once; its top ten account for approximately 2%. The V gene's germline CDR1 is MNHEY and CDR2 SVGAGI. V was trimmed by 2 bases and J by 0 bases, leaving 14 bases between them. CDR3 length: 16 residues. CD45RA-negative memory and CD45RA+ naive subsets were split from the CD4+ cells. Study results and caveats: Generally, naive subsets (rather than memory subsets) showed larger estimated richness. What rarefaction showed was incomplete sorted-subset sequencing despite large depth.

The rearrangement uses TRBV6-5 and TRBJ2-7, with no clear D. The clonotype comes from a young woman in good health. Sequenced input: memory CD4+ T cells sorted from blood. Described subset: CD45RA-negative fraction. CDR3 DNA sequence: TGTGCCAGCAGTTACGGGATGGGCATATTCTCCTACGAGCAGTACTTC. This translates into CASSYGMGIFSYEQYF.